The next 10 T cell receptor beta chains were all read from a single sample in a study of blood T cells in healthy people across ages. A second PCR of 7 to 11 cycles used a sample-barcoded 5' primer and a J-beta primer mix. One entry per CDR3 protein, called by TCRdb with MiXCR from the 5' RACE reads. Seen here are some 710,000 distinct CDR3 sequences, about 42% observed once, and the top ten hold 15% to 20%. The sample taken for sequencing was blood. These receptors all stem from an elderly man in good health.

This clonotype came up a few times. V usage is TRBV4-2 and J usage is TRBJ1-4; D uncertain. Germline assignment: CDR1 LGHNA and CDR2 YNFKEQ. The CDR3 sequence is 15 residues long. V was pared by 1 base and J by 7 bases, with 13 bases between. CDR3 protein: CASSQVGRAGEKLFF. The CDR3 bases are TGTGCCAGCAGCCAAGTTGGAAGGGCAGGTGAAAAACTGTTTTTT.

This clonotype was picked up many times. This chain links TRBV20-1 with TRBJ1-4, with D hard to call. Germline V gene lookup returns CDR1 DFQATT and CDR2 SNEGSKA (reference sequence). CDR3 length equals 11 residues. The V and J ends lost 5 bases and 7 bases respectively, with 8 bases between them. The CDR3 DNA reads TGCAGTGCTGAGGCTGGTGAAAAACTGTTTTTT. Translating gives CSAEAGEKLFF.

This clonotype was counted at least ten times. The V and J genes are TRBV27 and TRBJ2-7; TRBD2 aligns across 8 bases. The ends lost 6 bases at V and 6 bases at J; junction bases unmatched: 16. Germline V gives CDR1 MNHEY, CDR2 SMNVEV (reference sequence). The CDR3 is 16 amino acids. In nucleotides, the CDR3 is TGTGCCAGCAGACGAAGTACCGGGACTAGTCATTCCGAGCAGTACTTC. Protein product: CASRRSTGTSHSEQYF.

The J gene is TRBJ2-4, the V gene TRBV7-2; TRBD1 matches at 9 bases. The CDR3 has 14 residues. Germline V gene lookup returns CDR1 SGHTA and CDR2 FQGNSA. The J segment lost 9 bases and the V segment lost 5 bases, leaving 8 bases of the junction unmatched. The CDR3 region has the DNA TGTGCCAGCAGCACAGGGGGCAATATAGGCATTCAGTACTTC. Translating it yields CASSTGGNIGIQYF.

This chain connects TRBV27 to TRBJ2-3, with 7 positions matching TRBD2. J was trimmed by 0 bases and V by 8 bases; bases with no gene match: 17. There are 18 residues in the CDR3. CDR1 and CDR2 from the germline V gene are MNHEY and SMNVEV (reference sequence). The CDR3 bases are TGTGCCAGCGGAAGACCCGACGCCTTTAGCGGGAGCACAGATACGCAGTATTTT. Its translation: CASGRPDAFSGSTDTQYF.

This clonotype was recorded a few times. The CDR3 coding sequence is TGTGCCAGCAGCCTTAAGGGACAGGGGAATCAGCCCCAGCATTTT. This gives the protein CASSLKGQGNQPQHF. This chain uses TRBV3-1 with TRBJ1-5; 10 positions agree with TRBD1. CDR3 length: 15 residues. The ends lost 4 bases at V and 4 bases at J; junction bases unmatched: 4. Germline V gene data show CDR1 as LGHDT and CDR2 as YNNKEL (reference sequence).

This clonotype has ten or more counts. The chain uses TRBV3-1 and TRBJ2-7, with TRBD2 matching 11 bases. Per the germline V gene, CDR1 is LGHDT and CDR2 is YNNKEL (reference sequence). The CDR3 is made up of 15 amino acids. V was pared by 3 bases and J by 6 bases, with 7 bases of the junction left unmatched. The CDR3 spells CASSQTTSGNVEQYF. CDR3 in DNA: TGTGCCAGCAGCCAGACGACTAGCGGGAACGTCGAGCAGTACTTC.

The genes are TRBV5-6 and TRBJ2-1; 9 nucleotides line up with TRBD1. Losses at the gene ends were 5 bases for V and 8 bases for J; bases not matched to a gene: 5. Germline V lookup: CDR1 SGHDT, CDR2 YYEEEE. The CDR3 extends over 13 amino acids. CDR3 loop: CASRIQGADEQFF. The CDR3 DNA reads TGTGCCAGCAGGATACAGGGGGCGGATGAGCAGTTCTTC.

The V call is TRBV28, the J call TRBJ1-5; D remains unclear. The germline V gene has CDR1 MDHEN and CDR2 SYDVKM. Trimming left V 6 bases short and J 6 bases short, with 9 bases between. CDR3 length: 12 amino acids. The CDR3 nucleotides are TGTGCCAGCAGCCAGGACCCTCAGCCCCAGCATTTT. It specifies CASSQDPQPQHF.

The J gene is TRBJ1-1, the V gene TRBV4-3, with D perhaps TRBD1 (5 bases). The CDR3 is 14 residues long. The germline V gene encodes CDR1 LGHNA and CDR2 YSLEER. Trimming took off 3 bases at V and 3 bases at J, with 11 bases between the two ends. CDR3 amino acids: CASSHVTTDTEAFF. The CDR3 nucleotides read TGCGCCAGCAGCCACGTAACGACAGACACTGAAGCTTTCTTT.